What follows is one TCR beta chain and its context. These data belong to a study of blood T cell repertoires in COVID-19. About the research overall: Nucleic acid was either cDNA or gDNA, and it came from T cells, B-cell-depleted T cells, or PBMCs.

V was clipped by 1 base and J by 0 bases, with 12 bases between them. This CDR3 contains 17 residues. Germline assignment: CDR1 MNHEY and CDR2 SMNVEV (reference sequence). Methods used by the authors: Estimates of nucleated cell counts were drawn from the amplification of reference gene primers. Produced via immunoSEQ multiplex PCR; TCRdb's table is partial and in-frame only. V and J calls and clone size follow that table, whereas D and trimming were derived from the DNA. The sample lists around 230,000 clones, 70% to 85% occurring once. This chain uses TRBV27 with TRBJ2-2, with D uncertain. Sequenced material: peripheral blood. This TCR derives from a woman older than 75 with acute or convalescent COVID-19. The CDR3 loop reads CASSLYVNSPNTGELFF. The CDR3 nucleotides read TGTGCCAGCAGTTTATACGTTAACAGTCCGAACACCGGGGAGCTGTTTTTT.